This paragraph covers one T cell receptor (beta chain) sequence. The antigen it binds to is not known. Base quality data are lacking; no much larger clone is found one base away. Before the diagnostic colonoscopy, none of the ulcerative colitis patients had been given immunosuppressive medication. Blood was sampled at the same time as the colonoscopy. The Wizard kit (Promega) was used to extract genomic DNA from the blood and intestinal samples. From a lookup of the germline V gene, CDR1 and CDR2 are SGHRS and YFSETQ. Ends trimmed: V by 2 bases, J by 5 bases; bases unmatched to a gene: 0. From the cysteine up to the phenylalanine, the CDR3 has a length of 12 residues. Of all the DNA, just the CDR3 is kept, 36 bases in frame from base 1. These data come from a study of pediatric ulcerative colitis (dated by TCRdb to 2018 to 2020). As for the study more broadly: Pancolitis was present in several ulcerative colitis patients and left-sided colitis in two, and histology consistent with ulcerative colitis was found in all of these patients. From 8 to 10 newly diagnosed, treatment-naive pediatric ulcerative colitis patients and a few non-IBD control children, paired blood and rectal samples were collected. The Pediatric Ulcerative Colitis Activity Index classified a couple of patients as having mild disease, four as having moderate disease and three as having acute severe colitis. What the research found in general, with its limitations: For technical reasons, the blood samples of a couple of patients yielded substantially fewer templates, so those samples were excluded from the blood-rectal overlap analysis. A couple of rectal CDR3 clonotypes were detected in all ulcerative colitis patients and were not detected in any of the controls. Because repertoires came from total lymphocyte DNA, patterns in rare subsets such as regulatory T cells may not be reflected. Only a handful of individuals were included in the healthy control group, which was small. Clonal overlap between a subject's own blood and rectum was significantly greater in ulcerative colitis patients than in controls, which suggests more T cell trafficking to inflamed tissue. Features of the rectal repertoire distinguished controls, mild-moderate colitis patients and acute severe colitis patients, and in acute severe colitis, rectal diversity was reduced because of clonal expansions.

Rearranged CDR3 beta regions were amplified from genomic DNA with multiplex V and J primers using the immunoSEQ TRB Survey service. To keep depth equal across samples, survey-level sequencing depth of up to 500,000 reads per sample was applied. Libraries were purified and pooled, and sequencing was performed on Illumina technology. Regarding the original processing steps: Productive clonality, sample overlap, pairwise scatters, CDR3 beta length, V/D/J gene usage and productiveness were assessed with immunoSEQ online tools. Alongside Shannon and Simpson indices, calculated diversity was computed as the number of unique rearrangements divided by total templates, multiplied by 100. For principal component analysis, Z-score normalized data were analyzed with the R prcomp function and the ggbiplot package. Blood-rectal clonal overlap within each subject was quantified with Morisita's index. Not all clones reach the TCRdb copy of this immuneACCESS table, which keeps in-frame sequences only. Checked studies attribute under half of the gap to unresolved V genes and leave the rest unexplained. That table furnishes V, J and clone size, whereas the DNA furnished D and trimming. The sample includes tens of thousands of clones, with around 82% observed a single time. The ten top clones hold around 4.5% of the sample.

This TCR derives from a boy younger than 18 with severe ulcerative colitis. The sample comprised blood. This chain joins TRBV5-1 to TRBJ2-5; 7 bases in between match TRBD1. The DNA sequence is as follows: TGCGCCAGCAGCTTCAGGGGGGAGACCCAGTACTTC. The resulting protein is CASSFRGETQYF.